The rows below give T cell receptor beta chains drawn from one sample of a study of T-cell reconstitution after alpha-beta-depleted transplantation in children. TCRdb reanalysed the PCR reads using MiXCR and keeps one entry per CDR3 protein. The table has about 490,000 distinct CDR3 sequences, over 9.5% seen once. The sequencing used PBMCs, collected before TCRalphabeta/CD19-depleted stem cell transplant. The receptors were gathered from a child aged 2-15 years with inherited bone marrow failure, due to receive a stem cell transplant. Each CDR3 is given with its conserved first and last residue. Each record gives: V gene, J gene, clone size, CDR3 protein. Clone sizes are given selectively: once, few, many, or a class where the clone is expanded.

>TRBV27|TRBJ2-1|many
CASDRGPGSGAYNEQFF
>TRBV4-3|TRBJ2-3|many
CASSPSSGSVSDTQYF
>TRBV6-1|TRBJ2-4|.
CASSTGTENIQYF
>TRBV7-6|TRBJ2-5|few
CASSSLWLGGETQYF
>TRBV28|TRBJ1-5|many
CASSATGQVQPQHF
>TRBV5-1|TRBJ1-2|many
CASSLRTGTNYGYTF
>TRBV30|TRBJ1-1|.
CAWSSLRTEAFF
>TRBV27|TRBJ2-7|few
CASSGLAPHEQYF
>TRBV3-1|TRBJ2-7|.
CASSLPALAYEQYF
>TRBV7-9|TRBJ1-4|many
CASSLAIGVGEKLFF
>TRBV27|TRBJ2-7|many
CASSASGTELYYEQYF
>TRBV20-1|TRBJ1-4|few
CSAHRVPNEKLFF
>TRBV3-1|TRBJ2-5|.
CASSPGQGPGETQYF
>TRBV4-1|TRBJ2-2|few
CASSQEARVAAGELFF
>TRBV7-9|TRBJ1-2|many
CASSQGQVTIF
>TRBV20-1|TRBJ2-2|many
CSARGRENTGELFF
>TRBV20-1|TRBJ2-7|many
CSAHHPIAGGYEQYF
>TRBV20-1|TRBJ2-6|few
CSARPGTGLSGANVLTF
>TRBV20-1|TRBJ1-2|many
CSAEGQLGYGYTF
>TRBV10-2|TRBJ2-1|many
CAIEESLNEQFF
>TRBV12-3/TRBV12-4|TRBJ2-7|few
CASRPRDTLYEQYF
>TRBV15|TRBJ2-7|many
CATRDPGAYEQYF
>TRBV7-6|TRBJ2-1|many
CASSSQRGRSYNEQFF
>TRBV27|TRBJ2-2|.
CASSPSQGVTGELFF
>TRBV19|TRBJ2-1|.
CASSTLQRGSSYNEQFF
>TRBV5-1|TRBJ2-3|many
CASSLGDRQISTDTQYF
>TRBV20-1|TRBJ2-7|few
CSARALAGPYEQYF
>TRBV12-3/TRBV12-4|TRBJ1-1|.
CASSYRSQAEGAEAFF
>TRBV27|TRBJ1-4|many
CASRRDRDATNEKLFF
>TRBV12-3/TRBV12-4|TRBJ2-7|many
CASNIGRDWEQYF
>TRBV7-2|TRBJ2-3|many
CASCMGGANTDTQYF
>TRBV27|TRBJ2-1|many
CASSSSLRGRSSGRRNEQFF
>TRBV20-1|TRBJ2-1|many
CSARDPSGRVNEQFF
>TRBV29-1|TRBJ2-3|.
CSVEPKHSGRAISADTQYF